This record looks at one T cell receptor (beta chain) sequence and its context. These data originate in a study of blood T cell repertoires in COVID-19. Study as a whole: Samples came from the United States, Italy and Spain, spanning acute and convalescent COVID-19. PBMCs, B-cell-depleted T cells, or T cells were the source of the cDNA or gDNA that made up the material.

The CDR3 is 16 amino acids. Trimming cost V 5 bases and J 7 bases, with 22 bases left between them. Germline CDR1 SGHNT, CDR2 YYREEE (reference sequence). Assay used: immunoSEQ multiplex PCR; TCRdb lists only in-frame clones, some missing. The sample lists 120,000 to 150,000 clones, 88% seen once, with 2% to 2.5% in the top ten. The sequenced sample was peripheral blood. The receptor comes from a human donor in a cohort sampled during active COVID-19. This sequence joins TRBV5-4 and TRBJ2-4; the D gene is possibly TRBD1 (5 bases). CDR3 DNA: TGTGCCAGCAGTTCAGAGGAGTGGGGCGCCGGCAACATTCAGTACTTC. Encoded protein: CASSSEEWGAGNIQYF. The full variable domain, completed using reference TRBV5-4 and TRBJ2-4, is ETGVTQSPTHLIKTRGQQVTLRCSSQSGHNTVSWYQQALGQGPQFIFQYYREEENGRGNFPPRFSGLQFPNYSSELNVNALELDDSALYLCASSSEEWGAGNIQYFGAGTRLSVL.